This T cell receptor beta chain comes out of a study of OX40 agonist ivuxolimab in advanced cancers. This clone is labeled as medium-sized. The antigen remains unidentified. Libraries were prepared by immunoSEQ multiplex PCR; TCRdb keeps only in-frame clonotypes and omits some of them. The sample includes 35,000 to 45,000 clones, about 90% seen only once; the top ten take roughly 30%. Study-wide results and caveats: Normalized T-cell clonal expansion was also low in some nonresponders.

This CDR3 is 14 amino acids long. The germline V gene encodes CDR1 MNHEY and CDR2 SMNVEV (reference sequence). The J segment lost 5 bases and the V segment lost 1 base, leaving 4 bases of the junction unmatched. Material: CD4+ or CD8+ T cells sorted from blood, obtained in a trial of the OX40 agonist ivuxolimab. The receptor's source is an adult with an advanced solid tumor such as melanoma, head and neck, liver or kidney cancer. The chain combines TRBV27 with TRBJ2-7, with TRBD2 matching over 8 bases. The CDR3 reads CASSLFGRGNEQYF. In DNA form, the CDR3 reads TGTGCCAGCAGTTTATTCGGGAGGGGCAACGAGCAGTACTTC.